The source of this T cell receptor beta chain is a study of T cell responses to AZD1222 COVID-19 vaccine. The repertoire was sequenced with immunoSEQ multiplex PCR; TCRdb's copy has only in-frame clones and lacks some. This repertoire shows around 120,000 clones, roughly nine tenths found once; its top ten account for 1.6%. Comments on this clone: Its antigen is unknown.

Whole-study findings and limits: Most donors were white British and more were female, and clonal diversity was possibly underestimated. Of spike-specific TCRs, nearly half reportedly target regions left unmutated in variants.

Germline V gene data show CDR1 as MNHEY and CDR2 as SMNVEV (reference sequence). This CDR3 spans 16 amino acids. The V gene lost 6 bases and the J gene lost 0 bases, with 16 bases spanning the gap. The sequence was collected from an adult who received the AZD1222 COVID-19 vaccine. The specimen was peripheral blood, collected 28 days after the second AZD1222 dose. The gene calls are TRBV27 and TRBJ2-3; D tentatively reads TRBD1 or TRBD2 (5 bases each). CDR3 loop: CASSPGAASSTDTQYF. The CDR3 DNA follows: TGTGCCAGCAGCCCCGGGGCGGCAAGTAGCACAGATACGCAGTATTTT.